This section outlines one T cell receptor beta chain sequence together with its context. This clone's antigen is unknown. No per-base quality is available; no much larger clone lies one base away. This entry belongs to a study of blood T cell repertoires in COVID-19 (TCRdb year 2020). As for the study more broadly: The collaborator samples originated in the United States, Italy and Spain and spanned the acute and convalescent phases of COVID-19. The material from the prospective study consisted of cDNA or gDNA derived from T cells, B-cell-depleted T cells, or PBMCs. The dataset comprised deeply sampled blood TCRbeta repertoires from subjects exposed to, actively infected with, or recovered from COVID-19. The repertoires were made available in a free public database intended to serve as a resource for research on the immune response to SARS-CoV-2. The samples were drawn from two sources: the first 160 participants of the ongoing ImmuneRACE study, and some 1,300 subjects contributed by 6 global collaborators. A de-identified subject ID, COVID-19 status, age in years and sex were almost always included in the sample metadata. Where HLA class I and class II types were available, the types were taken from metadata supplied by the sample provider, not from assay-based typing.

One collaborating source in Seattle enrolled patients during active infection and followed them longitudinally through the course of disease. Collaborating institutions collected whole blood in K2EDTA tubes following their own protocols. For TCRbeta analysis, collaborator samples were shipped as frozen whole blood, as isolated PBMCs, or as DNA extracted from either sample type. TCRbeta CDR3 regions were amplified from genomic DNA by means of the immunoSEQ Assay, a bias-controlled multiplex PCR. For the original study's pipeline: The number of nucleated cells in each sample was estimated from the amplification of reference gene primers within the assay. To quantify the absolute abundance of each unique TCRbeta CDR3 rearrangement, sequence reads were collapsed and filtered. For each sample, productive Simpson clonality was calculated by taking the square root of Simpson's diversity index across productive rearrangements. Held by TCRdb, this immuneACCESS table contains in-frame sequences only and omits some clones. Under half of the omission traces to an unresolved V gene where checked; the cause of the rest is unknown. V and J calls and clone size follow that table, whereas D and trimming were derived from the DNA. The sample table contains some 400,000 clones; only one count was recorded for about 89% of them. The biggest ten clones account for about 2.5% of the sample.

Between the V and J ends, shortened by 3 bases and 1 base respectively, the junction contains 10 bases. Including the terminal cysteine and phenylalanine, the CDR3 comprises 14 residues. Here the CDR3 DNA is all that survives: 42 bases in frame from base 1. Taken from the germline V gene, the CDR1 and CDR2 loops are SGHRS and YFSETQ. Broader findings and caveats from the paper: The quantity of clinical and demographic metadata differed by source and by participant and was supplied without curation.

The clonotype comes from a woman aged 60-70 years with COVID-19, enrolled during active disease. The chain is assembled from TRBV5-1 and TRBJ1-1, with no reliable assignment of the D segment. Sequenced sample: peripheral blood. The CDR3 corresponds to CASSYTERNTEAFF. In nucleotides, the sequence is TGCGCCAGCAGCTATACGGAGAGGAACACTGAAGCTTTCTTT.